This T cell receptor (beta chain) was captured in a study of post-analysis software for immune sequencing data (dated by TCRdb to the mid-2010s). Regarding the research as a whole: Relapsing-remitting, secondary progressive and progressive-relapsing multiple sclerosis were recorded as disease courses, and subtype annotation was lacking for some patients. The patient repertoires were compared against 11 previously published healthy control repertoires obtained from donors aged about 6 to 27 years. A subset of samples was prepared in parallel using single-end sample barcoding, then pooled and co-amplified after Illumina adapter ligation. Here is what the overall study found, with its caveats: When samples were clustered directly using the F measure, samples prepared in the same batch co-clustered strongly, which prompted a batch-effect correction. Compared with controls, multiple sclerosis patients had significantly lower normalized Chao1 diversity, a finding suggesting substantial peripheral T-cell clonal expansion. The control group was slightly older than the multiple sclerosis patient group. Patients showed significantly higher frequencies than controls for a handful of TRBV segments, among them TRBV5-6, TRBV5-1 and TRBV20-1.

The library was made by PCR. The sequencer was an Illumina HiSeq 2500. To reduce PCR and sequencing biases, unique molecular identifiers were incorporated into the TCR beta cDNA libraries. Roughly 500,000 cDNA molecules were obtained for every 1 to 10 million input T cells, so each molecule roughly corresponded to one T cell. Patient libraries were prepared and sequenced with the same protocol used for the earlier healthy control dataset. Samples belonging to the same batch were prepared together, multiplexed and sequenced on a shared HiSeq lane. The paper's data handling went like this. MIGEC handled the raw barcoded reads, throwing out single-read molecular identifier groups before consensus assembly and CDR3 extraction. VDJtools was used for post-analysis of the clonotype tables, with diversity normalized by down-sampling every dataset to the smallest sample size. In repertoire overlap clustering, CDR3 amino acid sequences, but not nucleotide sequences, were matched to correct batch-related cross-sample contamination. The public reads were reprocessed in TCRdb via fastp at Q25 and MiXCR, keeping in-frame beta chains. Every CDR3 protein is listed once, alongside the most common genes and DNA of its rows. It is TCRdb's table, rather than the study itself, that gives the V and J calls and clone size. For this sample there are roughly 570,000 distinct CDR3 sequences; roughly 34% appear just once. The ten largest clones capture 5% to 6% of the sample.

Note on this clonotype: This clone's antigen is unknown. No qualities accompany the bases; no much larger clone lies one base away.

Its CDR3 holds 14 amino acids, cysteine through phenylalanine. Kept here is only the CDR3 DNA, which spans 42 bases and is read in frame from base 1. V was cut back by 3 bases and J by 4 bases, leaving a gap of 13 bases between them. CDR1 and CDR2 are drawn from the germline V gene (reference sequence): DFQATT, SNEGSKA. TCR beta repertoires were profiled from peripheral blood of 13 young patients with multiple sclerosis to demonstrate the VDJtools post-analysis software. The multiple sclerosis patients were children and adolescents ranging in age from roughly 6 to 16 years. This TCR was recovered from a girl aged 2-17 years with multiple sclerosis. The sequence joins TRBV20-1 to TRBJ2-1; the D segment could be TRBD2, given 7 matching bases. Source material: blood. CDR3 loop: CSASRGARYNEQFF. The sequence in DNA is TGCAGTGCTAGTCGGGGGGCGCGGTACAATGAGCAGTTCTTC.